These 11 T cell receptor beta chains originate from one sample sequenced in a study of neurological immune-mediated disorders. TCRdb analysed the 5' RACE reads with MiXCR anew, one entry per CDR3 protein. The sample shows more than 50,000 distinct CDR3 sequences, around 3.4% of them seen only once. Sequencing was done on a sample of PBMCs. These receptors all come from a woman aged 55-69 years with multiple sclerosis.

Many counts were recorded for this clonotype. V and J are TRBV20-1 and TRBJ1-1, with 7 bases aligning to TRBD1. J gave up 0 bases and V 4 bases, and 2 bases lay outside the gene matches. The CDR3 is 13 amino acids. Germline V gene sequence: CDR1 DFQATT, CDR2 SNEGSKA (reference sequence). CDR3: CSAIDRVNTEAFF. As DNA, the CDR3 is TGCAGTGCTATCGACAGGGTGAACACTGAAGCTTTCTTT.

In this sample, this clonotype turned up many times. CDR3 in DNA: TGTGCCAGCAGAAGCCGACTAGCGGGGCCCTACAATGAGCAGTTCTTC. This sequence encodes CASRSRLAGPYNEQFF. The rearrangement uses TRBV12-3 or TRBV12-4 and TRBJ2-1, with 11 nucleotides matching TRBD2. The CDR3 covers 16 residues. V was pared by 6 bases and J by 2 bases, with 6 bases of the junction left unmatched.

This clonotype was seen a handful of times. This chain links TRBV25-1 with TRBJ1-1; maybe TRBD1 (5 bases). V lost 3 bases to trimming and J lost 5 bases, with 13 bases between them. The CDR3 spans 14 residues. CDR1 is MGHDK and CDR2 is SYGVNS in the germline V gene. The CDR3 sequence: CASSDIREGTEAFF. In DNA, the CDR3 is TGTGCCAGCAGTGATATCAGGGAAGGGACTGAAGCTTTCTTT.

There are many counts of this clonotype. DNA of the CDR3: TGCGCCAGCAGCGGACAGGAAACCGGGGAGCTGTTTTTT. This encodes CASSGQETGELFF. The chain recombines TRBV5-1 with TRBJ2-2; 7 nucleotides match TRBD1. The junction had 2 bases not matched to a gene; V was cut back by 4 bases and J by 5 bases. Germline V gene data show CDR1 as SGHRS and CDR2 as YFSETQ. This CDR3 spans 13 amino acids.

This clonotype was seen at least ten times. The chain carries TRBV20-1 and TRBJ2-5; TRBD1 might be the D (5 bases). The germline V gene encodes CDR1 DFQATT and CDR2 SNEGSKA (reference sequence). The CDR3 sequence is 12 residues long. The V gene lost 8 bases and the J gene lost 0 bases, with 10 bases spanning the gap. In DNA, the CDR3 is TGCAGTCCAAAGACAGACCAAGAGACCCAGTACTTC. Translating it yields CSPKTDQETQYF.

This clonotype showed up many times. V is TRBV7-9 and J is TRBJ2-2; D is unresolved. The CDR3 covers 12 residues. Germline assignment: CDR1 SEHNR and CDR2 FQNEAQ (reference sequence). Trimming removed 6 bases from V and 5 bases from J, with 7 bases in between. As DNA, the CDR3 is TGTGCCAGCAGAGGGAATACCGGGGAGCTGTTTTTT. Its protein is CASRGNTGELFF.

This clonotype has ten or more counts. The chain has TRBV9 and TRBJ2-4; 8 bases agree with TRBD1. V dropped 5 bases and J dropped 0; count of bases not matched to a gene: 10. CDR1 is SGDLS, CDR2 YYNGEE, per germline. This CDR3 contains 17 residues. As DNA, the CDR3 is TGTGCCAGCAGTGGACCTAGACAGGGGCGAGCCAAAAACATTCAGTACTTC. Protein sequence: CASSGPRQGRAKNIQYF.

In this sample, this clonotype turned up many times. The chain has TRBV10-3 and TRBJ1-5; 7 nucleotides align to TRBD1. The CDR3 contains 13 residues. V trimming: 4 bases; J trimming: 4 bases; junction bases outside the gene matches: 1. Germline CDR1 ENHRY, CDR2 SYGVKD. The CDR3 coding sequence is TGTGCCATCAGTGGGGACAGTAATCAGCCCCAGCATTTT. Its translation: CAISGDSNQPQHF.

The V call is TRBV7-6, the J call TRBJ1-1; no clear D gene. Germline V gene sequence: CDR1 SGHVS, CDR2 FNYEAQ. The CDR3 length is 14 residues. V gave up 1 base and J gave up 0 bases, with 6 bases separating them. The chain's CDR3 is CASSLGAMNTEAFF. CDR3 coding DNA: TGTGCCAGCAGCTTAGGGGCCATGAACACTGAAGCTTTCTTT.

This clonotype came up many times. The CDR3 protein is CASSQGDAPFEETQYF. The CDR3 DNA is TGCGCCAGCAGCCAAGGGGACGCTCCTTTCGAAGAGACCCAGTACTTC. The rearrangement uses TRBV4-3 and TRBJ2-5; either TRBD1 or TRBD2 may fit D (5 bases each). The germline V gene encodes CDR1 LGHNA and CDR2 YSLEER. V gave up 1 base and J gave up 3 bases, with 15 bases separating them. The length of the CDR3 is 16 residues.

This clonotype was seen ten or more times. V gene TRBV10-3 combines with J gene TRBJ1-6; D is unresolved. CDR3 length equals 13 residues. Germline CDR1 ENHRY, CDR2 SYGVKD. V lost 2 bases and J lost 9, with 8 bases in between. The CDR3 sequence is CAISEEEISPLHF. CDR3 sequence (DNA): TGTGCCATCAGTGAGGAGGAGATTTCACCCCTCCACTTT.